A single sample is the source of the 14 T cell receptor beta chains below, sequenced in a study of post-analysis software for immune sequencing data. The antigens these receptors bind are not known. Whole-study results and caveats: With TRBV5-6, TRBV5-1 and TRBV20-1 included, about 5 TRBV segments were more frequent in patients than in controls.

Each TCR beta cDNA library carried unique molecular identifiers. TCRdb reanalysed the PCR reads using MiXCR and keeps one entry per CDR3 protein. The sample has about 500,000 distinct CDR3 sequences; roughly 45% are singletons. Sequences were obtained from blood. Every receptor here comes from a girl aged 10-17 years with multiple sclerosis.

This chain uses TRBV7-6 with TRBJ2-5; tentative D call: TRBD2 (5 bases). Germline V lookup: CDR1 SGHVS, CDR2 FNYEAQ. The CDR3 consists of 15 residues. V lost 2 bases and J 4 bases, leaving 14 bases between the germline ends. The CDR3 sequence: CASSLMAGRLETQYF. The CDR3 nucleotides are TGTGCCAGCAGCTTAATGGCGGGCCGCCTAGAGACCCAGTACTTC.

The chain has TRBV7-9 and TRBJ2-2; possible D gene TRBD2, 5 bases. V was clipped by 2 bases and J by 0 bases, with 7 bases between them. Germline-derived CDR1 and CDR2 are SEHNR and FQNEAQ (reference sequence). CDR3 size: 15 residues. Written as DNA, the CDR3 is TGTGCCAGCAGCTTAATCGGGGCGAACACCGGGGAGCTGTTTTTT. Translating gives CASSLIGANTGELFF.

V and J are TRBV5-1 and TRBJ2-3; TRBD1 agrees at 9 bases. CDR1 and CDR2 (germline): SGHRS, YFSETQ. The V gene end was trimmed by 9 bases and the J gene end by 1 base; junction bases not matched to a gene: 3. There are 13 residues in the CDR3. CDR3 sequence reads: CATRTGGTDTQYF. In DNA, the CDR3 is TGCGCCACCAGGACAGGGGGCACAGATACGCAGTATTTT.

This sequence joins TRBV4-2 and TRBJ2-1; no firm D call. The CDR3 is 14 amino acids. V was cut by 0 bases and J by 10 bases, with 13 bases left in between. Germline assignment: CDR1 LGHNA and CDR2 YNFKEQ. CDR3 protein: CASSQERSSYEQFF. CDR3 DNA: TGTGCCAGCAGCCAAGAAAGGAGCTCCTACGAGCAGTTCTTC.

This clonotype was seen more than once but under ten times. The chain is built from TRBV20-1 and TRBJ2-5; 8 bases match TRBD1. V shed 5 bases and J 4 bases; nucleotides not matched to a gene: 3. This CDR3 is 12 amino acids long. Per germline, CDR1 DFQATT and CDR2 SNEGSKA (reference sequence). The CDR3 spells CSALQGGETQYF. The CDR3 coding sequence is TGCAGTGCTTTACAGGGGGGAGAGACCCAGTACTTC.

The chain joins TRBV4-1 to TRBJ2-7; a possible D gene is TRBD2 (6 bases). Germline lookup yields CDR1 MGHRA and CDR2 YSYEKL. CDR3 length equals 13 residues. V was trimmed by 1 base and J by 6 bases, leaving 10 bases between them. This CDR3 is CASSQVGSGEQYF. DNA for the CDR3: TGCGCCAGCAGCCAAGTGGGTAGCGGCGAGCAGTACTTC.

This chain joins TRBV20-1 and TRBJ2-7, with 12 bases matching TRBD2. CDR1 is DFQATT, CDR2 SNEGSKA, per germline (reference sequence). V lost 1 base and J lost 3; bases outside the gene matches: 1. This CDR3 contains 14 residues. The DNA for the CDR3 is TGCAGTGCTAGAGGACTAGCGGGAGTCTACGAGCAGTACTTC. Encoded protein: CSARGLAGVYEQYF.

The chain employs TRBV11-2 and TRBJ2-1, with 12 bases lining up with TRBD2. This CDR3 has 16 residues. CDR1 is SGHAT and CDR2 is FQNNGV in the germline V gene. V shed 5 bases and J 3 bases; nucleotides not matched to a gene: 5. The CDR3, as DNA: TGTGCCAGCAGCACACCGACTAGCGGGGGCTACAATGAGCAGTTCTTC. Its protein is CASSTPTSGGYNEQFF.

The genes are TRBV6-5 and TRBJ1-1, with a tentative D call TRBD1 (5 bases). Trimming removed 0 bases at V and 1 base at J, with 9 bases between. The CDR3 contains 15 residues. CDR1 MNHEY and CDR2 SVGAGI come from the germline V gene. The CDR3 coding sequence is TGTGCCAGCAGTTACTCGACAGTCGGGAACACTGAAGCTTTCTTT. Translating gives CASSYSTVGNTEAFF.

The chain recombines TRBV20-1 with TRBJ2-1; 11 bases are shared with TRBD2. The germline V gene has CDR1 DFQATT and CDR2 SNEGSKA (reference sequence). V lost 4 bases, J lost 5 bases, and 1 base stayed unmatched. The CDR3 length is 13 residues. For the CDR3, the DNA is TGCAGTGCTATGGGACTAGCGGACAATGAGCAGTTCTTC. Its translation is CSAMGLADNEQFF.

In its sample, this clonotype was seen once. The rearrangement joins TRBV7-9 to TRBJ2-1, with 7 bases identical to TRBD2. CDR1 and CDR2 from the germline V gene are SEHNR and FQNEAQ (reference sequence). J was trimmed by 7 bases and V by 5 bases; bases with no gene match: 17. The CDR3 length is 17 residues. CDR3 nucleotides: TGTGCCAGCAGCCCCCTCCGGGAGGCCCAATGGGGGAATGAGCAGTTCTTC. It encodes CASSPLREAQWGNEQFF. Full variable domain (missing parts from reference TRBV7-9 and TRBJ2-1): DTGVSQNPRHKITKRGQNVTFRCDPISEHNRLYWYRQTLGQGPEFLTYFQNEAQLEKSRLLSDRFSAERPKGSFSTLEIQRTEQGDSAMYLCASSPLREAQWGNEQFFGPGTRLTVL.

The CDR3 is CASQEGINYGYTF. The CDR3 DNA is TGTGCCAGCCAGGAGGGTATTAACTATGGCTACACCTTC. The genes are TRBV5-6 and TRBJ1-2; D is undetermined. This CDR3 has 13 residues. The V end lost 7 bases, the J end lost 1 base, and 11 bases lay between the germline ends. CDR1 is SGHDT, CDR2 YYEEEE, per germline. Drawing the rest from reference TRBV5-6 and TRBJ1-2, the complete variable domain is DAGVTQSPTHLIKTRGQQVTLRCSPKSGHDTVSWYQQALGQGPQFIFQYYEEEERQRGNFPDRFSGHQFPNYSSELNVNALLLGDSALYLCASQEGINYGYTFGSGTRLTVV.

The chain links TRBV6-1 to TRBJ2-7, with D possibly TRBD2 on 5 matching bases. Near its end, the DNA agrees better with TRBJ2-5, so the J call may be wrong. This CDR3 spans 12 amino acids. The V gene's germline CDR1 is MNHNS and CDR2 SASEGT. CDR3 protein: CASSERGETQYF. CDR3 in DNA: TGTGCCAGCAGTGAACGAGGGGAGACCCAGTACTTC.

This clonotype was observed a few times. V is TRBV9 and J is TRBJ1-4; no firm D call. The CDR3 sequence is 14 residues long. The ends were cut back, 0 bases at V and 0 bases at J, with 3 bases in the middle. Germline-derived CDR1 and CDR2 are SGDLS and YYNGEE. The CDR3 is CASSVDSTNEKLFF. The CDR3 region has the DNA TGTGCCAGCAGCGTAGACTCAACTAATGAAAAACTGTTTTTT. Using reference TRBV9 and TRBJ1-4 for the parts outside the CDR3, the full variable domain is DSGVTQTPKHLITATGQRVTLRCSPRSGDLSVYWYQQSLDQGLQFLIQYYNGEERAKGNILERFSAQQFPDLHSELNLSSLELGDSALYFCASSVDSTNEKLFFGSGTQLSVL.